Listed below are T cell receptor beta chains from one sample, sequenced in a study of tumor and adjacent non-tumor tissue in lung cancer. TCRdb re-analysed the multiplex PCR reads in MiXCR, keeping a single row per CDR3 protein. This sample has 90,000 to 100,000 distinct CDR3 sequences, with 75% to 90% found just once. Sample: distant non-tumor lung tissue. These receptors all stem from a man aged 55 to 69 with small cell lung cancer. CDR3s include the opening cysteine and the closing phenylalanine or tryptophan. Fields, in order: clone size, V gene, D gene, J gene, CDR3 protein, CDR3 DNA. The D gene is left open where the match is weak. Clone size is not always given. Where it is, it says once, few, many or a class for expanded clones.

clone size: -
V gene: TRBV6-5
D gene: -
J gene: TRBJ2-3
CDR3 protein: CASTLSLTDMQYF
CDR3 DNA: TGCGCCAGCACCCTTAGCTTAACAGATATGCAGTATTTT

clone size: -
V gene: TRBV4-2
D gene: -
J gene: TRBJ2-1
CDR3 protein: CASSQVSSVREFELFF
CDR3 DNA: TGTGCCAGCAGCCAAGTTTCCAGCGTGAGGGAATTTGAGTTATTCTTC

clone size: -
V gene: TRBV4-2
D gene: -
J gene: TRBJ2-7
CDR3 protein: CASSQELTGVYEQYF
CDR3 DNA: TGTGCCAGCAGCCAAGAACTAACGGGAGTGTACGAGCAGTATTTC

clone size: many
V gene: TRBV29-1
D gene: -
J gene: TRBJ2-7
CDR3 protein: CSVGHDSYEQYF
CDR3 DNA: TGCAGCGTTGGACATGACTCCTACGAGCAGTACTTC

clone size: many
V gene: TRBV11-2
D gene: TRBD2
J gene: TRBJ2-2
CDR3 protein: CASRGPSGSGTGELFF
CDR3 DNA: TGTGCCAGCAGGGGGCCTAGCGGGAGTGGCACCGGGGAGCTGTTTTTT

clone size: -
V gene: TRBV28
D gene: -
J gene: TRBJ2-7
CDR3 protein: CASSFFYRTVQYF
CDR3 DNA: TGTGCCAGCAGTTTTTTTTACAGGACTGTGCAGTACTTC

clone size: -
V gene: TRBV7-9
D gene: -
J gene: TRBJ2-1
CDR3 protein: CTRNFRAALYNEQFF
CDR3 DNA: TGTACCAGGAACTTCCGAGCGGCGCTTTACAATGAGCAGTTCTTC

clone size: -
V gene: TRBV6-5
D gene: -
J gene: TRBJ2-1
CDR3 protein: CASSYSGGVGKEQFF
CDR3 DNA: TGTGCCAGCAGTTACTCAGGGGGAGTGGGAAAAGAGCAGTTCTTC

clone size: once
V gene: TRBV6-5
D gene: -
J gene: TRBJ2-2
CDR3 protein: CTSRVTGELFF
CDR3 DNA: TGTACCAGCAGGGTAACCGGGGAGTTGTTTTTT

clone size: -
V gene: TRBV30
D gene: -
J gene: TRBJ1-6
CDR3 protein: CAWTAKVGSPLDF
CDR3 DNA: TGTGCCTGGACTGCAAAGGTCGGCTCACCCCTCGACTTT

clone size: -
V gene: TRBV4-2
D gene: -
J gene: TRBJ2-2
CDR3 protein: CASSRDLRAKTRDLFF
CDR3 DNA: TGTGCCAGCAGCCGAGATCTGAGGGCCAAAACCCGGGACCTGTTTTTT

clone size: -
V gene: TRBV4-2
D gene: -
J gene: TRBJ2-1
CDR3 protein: CASSQDPAVSSYNGQLF
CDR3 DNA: TGTGCCAGCAGCCAAGATCCAGCGGTCTCCTCCTACAATGGGCAGTTATTC

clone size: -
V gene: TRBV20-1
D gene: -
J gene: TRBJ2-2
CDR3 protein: CSASYSSPLSTGELFF
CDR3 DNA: TGCAGTGCTAGTTATTCCTCACCTTTGAGCACCGGGGAGCTGTTTTTT

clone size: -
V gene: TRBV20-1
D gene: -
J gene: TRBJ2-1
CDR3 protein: CSASRQVQTMIYNEQFF
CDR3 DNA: TGCAGTGCTAGCCGACAGGTCCAGACCATGATTTACAATGAGCAGTTCTTC

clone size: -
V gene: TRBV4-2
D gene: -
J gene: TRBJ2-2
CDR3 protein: CVSSQGGGGSTGELSF
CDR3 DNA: TGTGTCAGCAGCCAAGGAGGTGGTGGATCCACCGGGGAGCTGTCTTTT

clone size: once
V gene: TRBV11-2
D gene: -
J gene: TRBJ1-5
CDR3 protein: CASSPGRSLNQPKHF
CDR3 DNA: TGTGCCAGCAGCCCGGGGAGGTCACTCAATCAACCCAAGCATTTT

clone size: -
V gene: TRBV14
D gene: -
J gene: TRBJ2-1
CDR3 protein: CAILRGVGENEQFF
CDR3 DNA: TGTGCCATCCTGCGGGGTGTCGGGGAGAATGAGCAGTTCTTC

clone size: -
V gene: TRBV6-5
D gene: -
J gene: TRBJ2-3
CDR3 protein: CASRVGFFTDTQYF
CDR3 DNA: TGTGCCAGCAGAGTCGGCTTTTTCACAGATACGCAGTATTTT

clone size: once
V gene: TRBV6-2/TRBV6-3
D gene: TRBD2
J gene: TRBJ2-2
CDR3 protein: CACRGLAEYTGELFF
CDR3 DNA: TGTGCCTGTAGAGGACTAGCGGAGTACACCGGGGAGCTGTTTTTT

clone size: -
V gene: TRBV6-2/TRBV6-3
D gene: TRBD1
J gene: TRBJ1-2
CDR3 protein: CASNKNRDSALYGYTF
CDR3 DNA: TGTGCCAGCAACAAGAACCGGGACAGTGCTTTATACGGCTACACCTTC

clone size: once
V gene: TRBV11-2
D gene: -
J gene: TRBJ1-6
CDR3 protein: CASRAWAFNSPHHF
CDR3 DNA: TGTGCCAGCAGGGCCTGGGCCTTCAATTCACCCCACCACTTT

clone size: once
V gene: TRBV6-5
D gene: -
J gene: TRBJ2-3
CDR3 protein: CASSNKGSQPQYF
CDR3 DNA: TGTGCCAGCAGTAATAAGGGGTCACAGCCACAGTATTTT

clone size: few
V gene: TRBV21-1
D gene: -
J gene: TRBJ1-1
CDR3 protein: CASSKKYTEAFF
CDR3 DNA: TGTGCCAGCAGCAAAAAGTACACTGAAGCTTTCTTT

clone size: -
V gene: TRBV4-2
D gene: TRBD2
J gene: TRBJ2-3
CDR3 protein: CASSSDPSGEGRDTQYF
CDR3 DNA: TGTGCCAGCAGCTCAGACCCAAGCGGGGAGGGGAGAGATACGCAGTATTTT

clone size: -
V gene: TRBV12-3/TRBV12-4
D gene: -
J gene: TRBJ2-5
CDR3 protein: CVNSLMVREETQYF
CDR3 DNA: TGTGTCAACAGTTTAATGGTCAGGGAAGAGACCCAGTACTTT

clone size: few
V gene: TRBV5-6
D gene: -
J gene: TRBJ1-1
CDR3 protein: CANSLASGIANTEAFF
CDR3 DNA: TGTGCCAACAGCTTGGCCTCCGGGATAGCAAACACTGAAGCTTTCTTT

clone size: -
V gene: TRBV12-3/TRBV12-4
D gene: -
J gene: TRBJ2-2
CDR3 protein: CARSLGSAGGELFF
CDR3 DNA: TGTGCCAGGAGTTTAGGGTCTGCTGGCGGGGAGCTGTTTTTC

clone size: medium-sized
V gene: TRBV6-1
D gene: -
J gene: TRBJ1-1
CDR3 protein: CASSEPRGGNTEAFF
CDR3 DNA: TGTGCCAGCAGTGAACCCCGTGGGGGAAACACTGAAGCTTTCTTT

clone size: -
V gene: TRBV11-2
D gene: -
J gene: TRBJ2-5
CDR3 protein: CFSSLGNKETQYF
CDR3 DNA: TGTTTCAGCAGCTTAGGGAACAAAGAGACCCAGTACTTC

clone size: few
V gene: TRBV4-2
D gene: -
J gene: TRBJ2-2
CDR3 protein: CVSSPPPGELFF
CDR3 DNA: TGTGTCAGCAGCCCTCCTCCTGGGGAGCTGTTTTTT

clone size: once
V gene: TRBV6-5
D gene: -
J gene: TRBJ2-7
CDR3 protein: CASSSRVRYEQYF
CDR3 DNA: TGTGCCAGCAGTTCCAGGGTTCGCTACGAGCAGTACTTC

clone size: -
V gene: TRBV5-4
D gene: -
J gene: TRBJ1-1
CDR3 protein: CASSLQQGGKNTEAFF
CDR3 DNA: TGTGCCAGCAGCTTGCAACAGGGAGGAAAGAACACTGAAGCTTTCTTT

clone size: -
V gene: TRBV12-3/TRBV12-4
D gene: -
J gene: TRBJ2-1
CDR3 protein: CASSYTDVDQLF
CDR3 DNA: TGTGCCAGCAGTTACACGGATGTAGACCAGCTCTTC

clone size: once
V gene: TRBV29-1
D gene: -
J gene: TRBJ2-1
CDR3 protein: CSVRTSLWDNEQLF
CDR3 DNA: TGCAGCGTTCGCACTAGTCTTTGGGACAATGAGCAGTTATTC

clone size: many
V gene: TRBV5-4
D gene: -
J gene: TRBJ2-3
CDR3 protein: CASSLDGGGQYF
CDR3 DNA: TGTGCCAGCAGCTTGGATGGAGGAGGGCAGTATTTT

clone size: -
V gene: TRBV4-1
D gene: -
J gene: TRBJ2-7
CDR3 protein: CASSFDRLLERYF
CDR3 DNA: TGCGCCAGCAGTTTCGACAGACTCCTCGAGCGGTACTTC

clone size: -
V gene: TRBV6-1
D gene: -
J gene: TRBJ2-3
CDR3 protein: CASSSLGAGILGSELQYF
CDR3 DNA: TGTGCCAGCAGCTCCCTAGGGGCGGGAATCTTGGGATCGGAGCTGCAGTATTTT

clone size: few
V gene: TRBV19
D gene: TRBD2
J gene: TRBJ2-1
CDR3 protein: CASSIRTSGVPSYNEQFF
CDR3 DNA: TGTGCCAGTAGTATACGGACTAGCGGAGTCCCCTCCTACAATGAGCAGTTCTTC

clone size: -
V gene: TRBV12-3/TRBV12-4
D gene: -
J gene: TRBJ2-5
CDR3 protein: CASSLMDMEETKYF
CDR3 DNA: TGTGCTAGCAGTTTAATGGACATGGAAGAGACCAAGTACTTC

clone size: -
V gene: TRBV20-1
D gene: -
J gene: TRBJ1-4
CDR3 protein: CSARDPEMEKLLF
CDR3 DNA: TGCAGTGCTAGAGATCCAGAAATGGAAAAACTGCTTTTT

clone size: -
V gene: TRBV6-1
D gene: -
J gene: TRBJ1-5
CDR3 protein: CDSSERVSREDQPQHF
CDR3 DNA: TGTGACAGCAGTGAAAGGGTCTCCAGGGAGGATCAGCCACAGCATTTT

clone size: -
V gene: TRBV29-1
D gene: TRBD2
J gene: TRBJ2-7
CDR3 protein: CSVAGGSAYCEQYF
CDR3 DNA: TGCAGTGTTGCTGGCGGGAGCGCCTACTGCGAGCAGTACTTC

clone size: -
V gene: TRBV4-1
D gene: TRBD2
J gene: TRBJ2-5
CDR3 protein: CASTINPGLAEETQYF
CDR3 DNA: TGCGCCAGCACCATAAACCCGGGACTAGCGGAAGAGACCCAGTACTTC

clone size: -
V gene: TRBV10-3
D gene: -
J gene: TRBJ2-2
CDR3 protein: CATREGSDTGELFF
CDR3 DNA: TGTGCCACCAGAGAAGGATCTGACACCGGGGAGCTGTTTTTT

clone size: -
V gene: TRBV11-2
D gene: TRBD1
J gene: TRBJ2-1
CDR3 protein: CVSSLEGQGRNEQFF
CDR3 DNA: TGTGTCAGCAGCTTAGAAGGACAGGGTCGGAATGAACAGTTCTTC

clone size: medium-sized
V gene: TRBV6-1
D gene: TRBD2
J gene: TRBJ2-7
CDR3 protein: CASSEGGLAGDEQYF
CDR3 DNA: TGTGCCAGCAGTGAAGGGGGACTAGCGGGGGACGAGCAGTACTTC

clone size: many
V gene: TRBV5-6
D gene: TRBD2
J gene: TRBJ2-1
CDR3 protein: CASRQGETSGRAWSNEQFF
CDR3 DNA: TGTGCCAGCAGGCAAGGCGAGACTAGCGGGAGGGCCTGGTCGAATGAGCAGTTCTTC